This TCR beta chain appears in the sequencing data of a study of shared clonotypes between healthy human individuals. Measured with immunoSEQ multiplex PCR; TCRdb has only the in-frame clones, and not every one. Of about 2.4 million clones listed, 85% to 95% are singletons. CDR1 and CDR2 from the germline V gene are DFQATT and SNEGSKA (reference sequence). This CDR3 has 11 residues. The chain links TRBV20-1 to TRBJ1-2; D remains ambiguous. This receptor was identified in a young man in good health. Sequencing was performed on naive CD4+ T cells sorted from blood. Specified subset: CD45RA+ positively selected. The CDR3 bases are TGCAGATCGGACCAAGACTATGGCTACACCTTC. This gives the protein CRSDQDYGYTF.